Listed below are T cell receptor beta chains from one sample, sequenced in a study of shared clonotypes between healthy human individuals. Sequenced by immunoSEQ multiplex PCR; TCRdb stores in-frame clones only, minus some. Among under 1 million clones listed, more than 85% were seen once. The sequencing sample was made of naive CD8+ T cells sorted from blood. All receptors derive from a man aged 25-40 years in good health. CDR3s leave out the opening cysteine and the closing phenylalanine or tryptophan. Where a row states a size, it is once, few, many or the class of an expanded clone; other rows omit it.

. TRBV5-4 ASYLSTGELF
. TRBV9 ASSGDRDPPADTQY
. TRBV2 ASLQGIAEAF
. TRBV5-4 ASSLEGGPTYEQY
. TRBV9 ASSVVGGGYT
. TRBV7-9 ASTLDASYNEQF
. TRBV7-9 ASRTDGPDYGYT
. TRBV5-4 ASSSGLALDNEQF
. TRBV5-6 ASSLRGPYEQY
. TRBV30 AWSVGNTEAF
. TRBV7-9 ASSFTLGDYGYT
. TRBV11-2 ASSLDSWDLVPVTDTQY
. TRBV4-1 ASSQNDRDRITNTGELF
. TRBV7-2 ASSLLTPYNEQF
. TRBV18 ASSLTGINEKLF
. TRBV5-8 ASSLPGVQERTQY
. TRBV27 ASRVSAVTEAF
. TRBV27 ASSFSTYNEQF
once TRBV7-9 ASSSMDRGHNYEQY
. TRBV7-9 ASSLDYTYEQY
. TRBV2 ASSGGTGDEKLF
few TRBV6-1 ASSEYYEQF
. TRBV27 ASSLQGTPYEQY
. TRBV6-5 ASNRLADSYNEQF
. TRBV28 ASSLSSGTGELAGGHGDEQY
. TRBV9 ASSVEGASTDTQY
. TRBV14 ASSQVLEETQY
. TRBV27 ASSFQLGRGNNEQF
. TRBV7-6 ASSLSAGTVLATNEKLF
. TRBV7-9 ASSHPDEGADTQY
. TRBV27 ASSGLSGEQF
. TRBV7-9 ASSWPGQSPRGNIQY
. TRBV28 ASSKSYEQY
. TRBV7-9 ASSPPVRDQETQY
. TRBV9 ASSVAGAGVLDEQF
. TRBV7-2 ASIGSGLGGEQY
. TRBV7-9 ASSLDNDYGYT
. TRBV11-2 ASSSRAQGAHNEQF
. TRBV5-1 ASSLAGSGNTGELF
. TRBV2 ASSEAGRTYEQY
few TRBV14 ASSQEASRGPETQY
many TRBV29-1 SVEEGRAGGPYNEQF
. TRBV5-1 ASSLGRPADNEQF
. TRBV28 ASSFWEGNQPQH
. TRBV29-1 SGARQGAYNEQF
. TRBV27 ASGPTTGPLSTDTQY
. TRBV7-6 ASLLAGRSYEQY
. TRBV9 ASSPSDMPSYEQY